The entry below describes one T cell receptor (beta chain). The data were produced by immunoSEQ multiplex PCR, yet TCRdb's version contains in-frame clones alone and is incomplete. The sample lists over 4,000 clones, 66% occurring once. V lost 0 bases and J 1 base, leaving 7 bases between the germline ends. This CDR3 has 16 residues. Germline loops: CDR1 LGHDT, CDR2 YNNKEL (reference sequence). This sample stems from a study of tissue T cells after allogeneic stem cell transplantation. Sequencing used left colon tissue, obtained at autopsy. J is TRBJ2-6 and V is TRBV3-1 (or the pseudogene TRBV3-2); D tentatively fits TRBD1 or TRBD2 (5 bases each). This receptor was taken from a male donor older than 55 with lung cancer. Here the CDR3 reads CASSQDWGSGANVLTF. DNA of the CDR3: TGTGCCAGCAGCCAAGATTGGGGGTCTGGGGCCAACGTCCTGACTTTC.